These T cell receptor beta chains were read from a single sample in a study of neoadjuvant anti-PD-1 for oral cavity cancer. The repertoire was sequenced with immunoSEQ multiplex PCR; TCRdb's copy has only in-frame clones and lacks some. The sample comprises tens of thousands of clones, around 85% of which are singletons, and 2.5% to 3.5% rests with the top ten. The starting material was PBMCs, obtained after nivolumab (anti-PD-1) treatment. These TCRs come from a person between 40 and 85 years old with oral cavity squamous cell carcinoma. Each CDR3 is given with its conserved first and last residue. The order of the fields is clone size, D gene, J gene, V gene, CDR3 DNA, CDR3 protein. D genes are given only for firm matches. Clone size is given for some rows only: seen once, a few or many times, or a class if the clone is expanded.

abundance: NA
d_gene: NA
j_gene: TRBJ2-1
v_gene: TRBV7-3
CDR3nt: TGTGCCAGCAGCGTAAGGGTTGCAGGAGGTAACGAGCAGTTCTTC
CDR3aa: CASSVRVAGGNEQFF

abundance: once
d_gene: TRBD1
j_gene: TRBJ2-1
v_gene: TRBV7-8
CDR3nt: TGTGCCAGCAGCTCACTATGGGACAGGGGCCACAATGAGCAGTTCTTC
CDR3aa: CASSSLWDRGHNEQFF

abundance: NA
d_gene: NA
j_gene: TRBJ1-5
v_gene: TRBV6-1
CDR3nt: TGTGCCAGCAGTGAAGGGTGGGGTAGCAATCAGCCCCAGCATTTT
CDR3aa: CASSEGWGSNQPQHF

abundance: once
d_gene: NA
j_gene: TRBJ1-1
v_gene: TRBV11-3
CDR3nt: TGTGCCAGCAAGGGGCGGAACACTGAAGCTTTCTTT
CDR3aa: CASKGRNTEAFF

abundance: NA
d_gene: NA
j_gene: TRBJ1-2
v_gene: TRBV28
CDR3nt: TGTGCCAGCAGCCCGCCGGGGAGGGGAAATGGCTACACCTTC
CDR3aa: CASSPPGRGNGYTF

abundance: NA
d_gene: NA
j_gene: TRBJ1-6
v_gene: TRBV11-2
CDR3nt: TGTGCCAGCAGCCCGAACACCAATAATTCACCCCTCCACTTT
CDR3aa: CASSPNTNNSPLHF

abundance: once
d_gene: NA
j_gene: TRBJ1-2
v_gene: TRBV5-1
CDR3nt: TGCGCCAGCGGGCGGTGGGGGAACTATGGCTACACCTTC
CDR3aa: CASGRWGNYGYTF

abundance: once
d_gene: TRBD1
j_gene: TRBJ1-4
v_gene: TRBV19
CDR3nt: TGTGCCAGTAGTATAGATTACGGGACAGGGGATGAAAAACTGTTTTTT
CDR3aa: CASSIDYGTGDEKLFF

abundance: NA
d_gene: TRBD2
j_gene: TRBJ2-5
v_gene: TRBV11-1
CDR3nt: TGTGCCAGCAGCTTGGGACTAGCGAACCAAGAGACCCAGTACTTC
CDR3aa: CASSLGLANQETQYF

abundance: NA
d_gene: NA
j_gene: TRBJ2-7
v_gene: TRBV19
CDR3nt: TGTGCCAGTAATCGAGGGGCAGGGCCCTACGAGCAGTACTTC
CDR3aa: CASNRGAGPYEQYF